The next 26 T cell receptor beta chains were all read from a single sample in a study of brain T cells in children with intractable seizures (dated by TCRdb to the early 2020s). Library generation was performed with the immunoSEQ multiplex PCR assay. This immuneACCESS table, as held by TCRdb, lists in-frame sequences with V and J called but not all clones. Of the missing ones, under half trace to an unresolved V gene in checked studies; the others have no known cause. Here the sample has 110,000 or so clones; 94% occur a single time. Clones ranked in the top ten supply about 4% of the sample. According to the study, the label for this sample's time point signals: resected brain tissue, or blood drawn just prior to surgery. The source material was peripheral blood, sampled at surgery. These receptors were taken from a boy less than two years old with hemimegalencephaly and intractable seizures.

The CDR3 DNA follows: TGTGCCTGGAGTGGGGGGCGGGATGAAAAACTGTTTTTT. Its protein product is CAWSGGRDEKLFF. The rearrangement links TRBV30 to TRBJ1-4; tentatively, D is TRBD1 (6 bases). CDR3 length: 13 residues. Germline-derived CDR1 and CDR2 are GTSNPN and SVGIG (reference sequence). Trimming removed 1 base from V and 6 bases from J, with 9 bases in between.

This chain links TRBV4-2 with TRBJ2-4, with D possibly TRBD2 on 5 matching bases. The CDR3 has 15 residues. CDR1 and CDR2 (germline): LGHNA, YNFKEQ. Trimming cost V 1 base and J 4 bases, with 11 bases left between them. In DNA form, the CDR3 reads TGTGCCAGCAGCCAAGTGGGCCGGAGGAAAAACATTCAGTACTTC. It specifies CASSQVGRRKNIQYF.

The V gene is TRBV9, the J gene TRBJ1-2; D not certain. V shed 7 bases and J shed 5 bases, with 12 bases lying between them. CDR3 size: 12 residues. The V gene's germline CDR1 is SGDLS and CDR2 YYNGEE. CDR3 in DNA: TGTGCCAGCGACTCGTTCTCATATGGCTACACCTTC. Its translation: CASDSFSYGYTF.

V and J are TRBV25-1 and TRBJ1-5; 7 positions match TRBD1. The CDR3 is made up of 18 amino acids. Germline V gene lookup returns CDR1 MGHDK and CDR2 SYGVNS. The J segment lost 2 bases and the V segment lost 5 bases, leaving 15 bases of the junction unmatched. CDR3 residues: CASSPRTGGVVGNQPQHF. The CDR3 DNA follows: TGTGCCAGCAGTCCCCGGACAGGAGGGGTGGTAGGCAATCAGCCCCAGCATTTT.

The V and J genes are TRBV27 and TRBJ2-2; 9 nucleotides align to TRBD1. The length of the CDR3 is 15 residues. Germline CDR1 is MNHEY and CDR2 is SMNVEV (reference sequence). After removal of 3 bases from V and 5 bases from J, the junction contained 4 bases not matched to a gene. CDR3 DNA: TGTGCCAGCAGTTTGGGACAGGGCGGTACCGGGGAGCTGTTTTTT. This gives the protein CASSLGQGGTGELFF.

The CDR3, as DNA: TGTGCCAGCACGTGGAGCGGCACCAGCTCTGGAAACACCATATATTTT. This gives the protein CASTWSGTSSGNTIYF. V gene TRBV2 combines with J gene TRBJ1-3; D is undetermined. V was cut by 7 bases and J by 0 bases, with 16 bases left in between. Germline V CDR1 and CDR2: SNHLY, FYNNEI. CDR3 length equals 16 residues.

This clone was picked up one time. This chain joins TRBV21-1 and TRBJ2-5; the table's D call, TRBD2, has no DNA check behind it. TRBV21-1 is a pseudogene locus. CDR3 size: 17 residues. CDR3 coding DNA: TGTGCCAGGGCACCCGGGACTAGCGGTTCCCATCAAGAGACCCAGTACTTC. This translates into CARAPGTSGSHQETQYF.

The V and J genes are TRBV10-2 and TRBJ2-7, with 7 bases matching TRBD2. Germline V gene lookup returns CDR1 WSHSY and CDR2 SAAADI. The CDR3 extends over 16 amino acids. The V gene end was trimmed by 2 bases and the J gene end by 0 bases; junction bases not matched to a gene: 7. CDR3 sequence (DNA): TGCGCCAGCAGTGAGCCACGGGCTAGCGGCTCCTACGAGCAGTACTTC. Protein product: CASSEPRASGSYEQYF.

This chain joins TRBV27 and TRBJ1-6; D unclear. Deletions cut 5 bases from V and 8 bases from J, with 13 bases between. Germline assignment: CDR1 MNHEY and CDR2 SMNVEV (reference sequence). The CDR3 contains 14 residues. The CDR3 here is CASSQRAWDSPLHF. The DNA of the CDR3 is TGTGCCAGCAGTCAGAGGGCCTGGGATTCACCCCTCCACTTT.

A note on this clone: Additional DNA sequences in this sample encode the identical CDR3. V and J are TRBV29-1 and TRBJ2-1; 11 bases agree with TRBD2. V gave up 7 bases and J gave up 4 bases; unmatched junction bases: 3. CDR1 SQVTM and CDR2 ANQGSEA come from the germline V gene. The CDR3 is 13 residues long. CDR3 protein: CSAGTSGYNEQFF. In nucleotides, the CDR3 is TGCAGCGCCGGGACTAGCGGATACAATGAGCAGTTCTTC.

The chain carries TRBV5-5 and TRBJ1-5; 11 bases are a match to TRBD1. CDR3 length equals 17 residues. After removal of 1 base from V and 4 bases from J, the junction contained 7 bases not matched to a gene. Germline loops: CDR1 SGHKS, CDR2 YYEKEE (reference sequence). CDR3 sequence: CASSLRAWDRGNQPQHF. CDR3 coding DNA: TGTGCCAGCAGCTTGCGGGCCTGGGACAGGGGGAATCAGCCCCAGCATTTT.

V and J are TRBV27 and TRBJ1-6, with TRBD1 matching over 8 bases. Germline loops: CDR1 MNHEY, CDR2 SMNVEV (reference sequence). The CDR3 is 16 residues long. The trim removed 7 bases at V and 0 bases at J, leaving 5 bases unmatched. The CDR3 here is CASKRTGSSYNSPLHF. The CDR3 region has the DNA TGTGCCAGCAAACGGACAGGGAGCTCCTATAATTCACCCCTCCACTTT.

The chain joins TRBV30 to TRBJ2-7, with 9 positions matching TRBD2. The V gene's germline CDR1 is GTSNPN and CDR2 SVGIG (reference sequence). The CDR3 consists of 13 residues. V lost 4 bases and J lost 3; bases outside the gene matches: 4. The CDR3, as DNA: TGTGCCTGGACTAGCGGGGTTCGCTACGAGCAGTACTTC. The encoded protein is CAWTSGVRYEQYF.

This chain connects TRBV7-4 to TRBJ1-1; 10 nucleotides agree with TRBD1. V dropped 5 bases and J dropped 0; count of bases not matched to a gene: 6. This CDR3 region has 16 residues. CDR1 and CDR2 from the germline V gene are SGHVT and SQSDAQ. As DNA, the CDR3 is TGTGCCAGCAGCACGCGGGACAGGGGAATGAACACTGAAGCTTTCTTT. Its protein product is CASSTRDRGMNTEAFF. Full variable domain (remainder filled in from reference TRBV7-4 and TRBJ1-1): GAGVSQSPRYKVAKRGRDVALRCDSISGHVTLYWYRQTLGQGSEVLTYSQSDAQRDKSGRPSGRFSAERPERSVSTLKIQRTEQGDSAVYLCASSTRDRGMNTEAFFGQGTRLTVV.

This clone was observed a few times. The chain links TRBV4-2 to TRBJ2-5; 7 bases are a match to TRBD2. The V gene end was trimmed by 4 bases and the J gene end by 9 bases; junction bases not matched to a gene: 23. CDR3 length: 18 amino acids. Germline lookup yields CDR1 LGHNA and CDR2 YNFKEQ. As DNA, the CDR3 is TGTGCCAGCAGCCGAGGAGCGGTGAGCGGGATGGGGAGGCGGGCCCAGTACTTC. It is translated as CASSRGAVSGMGRRAQYF.

This clone is a singleton in its sample. The rearrangement uses TRBV18 and TRBJ1-3, with 9 positions matching TRBD1. The CDR3 length is 15 residues. The V and J ends lost 6 bases and 2 bases, in that order; junction bases with no gene match: 5. CDR1 and CDR2 (germline): KGHSH, LQKENI. In nucleotides, the CDR3 is TGTGCCAGCTCGTCACAGGGGGCCACTGGAAACACCATATATTTT. It encodes CASSSQGATGNTIYF.

This clone came up once. The V and J genes are TRBV3-1 (or the pseudogene TRBV3-2) and TRBJ2-3; TRBD1 agrees at 12 bases. The CDR3 has 21 amino acids. The junction had 24 bases not matched to a gene; V was cut back by 5 bases and J by 6 bases. Germline CDR1 LGHDT, CDR2 YNNKEL (reference sequence). The CDR3, as DNA: TGTGCCAGCAGCTATTCCGGGACAGGGGGCGCGGGGATTGCGATGTGGGATACGCAGTATTTT. Translated, it gives CASSYSGTGGAGIAMWDTQYF.

The chain is built from TRBV12-2 and TRBJ2-5; the table's D call TRBD1 went unverified against the DNA. TRBV12-2 is marked as a pseudogene. The length of the CDR3 is 19 residues. The CDR3 DNA is TGTGCAAGTCGCTCCTGGCCCCCGGGACAGGGACGGAGGCAAGAGACCCAGTACTTC. Translated: CASRSWPPGQGRRQETQYF.

V usage is TRBV5-1 and J usage is TRBJ2-1; D tentatively fits TRBD1 or TRBD2 (5 bases each). CDR3 length equals 14 residues. Germline V CDR1 and CDR2: SGHRS, YFSETQ. Trimming removed 2 bases from V and 8 bases from J, with 14 bases in between. The CDR3 loop is CASSFRAGGHEQFF. CDR3 DNA: TGCGCCAGCAGCTTCCGTGCTGGGGGACATGAGCAGTTCTTC.

The rearrangement uses TRBV12-3 or TRBV12-4 and TRBJ1-4; unclear D gene. This CDR3 contains 13 residues. With 3 bases removed from V and 3 bases from J, the gap between germline ends came to 5 bases. CDR3 region: CASSFPPNEKLFF. In DNA, the CDR3 is TGTGCCAGCAGTTTTCCCCCTAATGAAAAACTGTTTTTT.

This sequence joins TRBV3-1 (or the pseudogene TRBV3-2) and TRBJ1-3; TRBD1 aligns across 7 bases. The germline V gene has CDR1 LGHDT and CDR2 YNNKEL (reference sequence). CDR3 length: 14 amino acids. Losses at the gene ends were 5 bases for V and 8 bases for J; bases not matched to a gene: 9. CDR3 protein: CASSKGDRSDTIYF. In nucleotides, the CDR3 is TGTGCCAGCAGCAAGGGGGACAGATCGGACACCATATATTTT.

This clone appeared once. The chain combines TRBV6-1 with TRBJ2-2; D is possibly TRBD2 (7 bases). CDR1 is MNHNS, CDR2 SASEGT, per germline. Trimming pared 4 bases from V and 0 bases from J, leaving 15 bases between. The CDR3 is 17 amino acids. The CDR3 loop is CASSGHLGGANTGELFF. Here the CDR3 DNA reads TGTGCCAGCAGTGGACACCTAGGGGGGGCGAACACCGGGGAGCTGTTTTTT.

The chain joins TRBV19 to TRBJ1-3; D might be TRBD1 (6 bases). V was pared by 5 bases and J by 3 bases, with 8 bases between. The CDR3 covers 13 residues. Germline-derived CDR1 and CDR2 are LNHDA and SQIVND (reference sequence). The CDR3 bases are TGTGCCAGTAGTGGGGGCGGTGGAAACACCATATATTTT. Its protein is CASSGGGGNTIYF.

J is TRBJ2-3 and V is TRBV11-2, with a possible D match to TRBD1 (5 bases). CDR3 length: 14 residues. The V gene lost 1 base and the J gene lost 2 bases, with 7 bases spanning the gap. Germline assignment: CDR1 SGHAT and CDR2 FQNNGV. CDR3 amino acids: CASSLGGITDTQYF. In nucleotides, the CDR3 is TGTGCCAGCAGCTTAGGGGGCATCACAGATACGCAGTATTTT.

The chain has TRBV7-2 and TRBJ2-5; no definite D call. The CDR3 has 13 amino acids. Trimming took off 1 base at V and 2 bases at J, with 5 bases between the two ends. CDR1 is SGHTA, CDR2 FQGNSA, per germline. CDR3 DNA: TGTGCCAGCAGCTTAGTTGGACAAGAGACCCAGTACTTC. As protein: CASSLVGQETQYF.

The CDR3 region is CASSVTSGTGELFF. The CDR3 bases are TGTGCCAGCAGCGTTACTAGCGGCACCGGGGAGCTGTTTTTT. The chain joins TRBV9 to TRBJ2-2; the match to TRBD2 covers 8 bases. The CDR3 runs 14 residues. V dropped 2 bases and J dropped 4; count of bases not matched to a gene: 1. The V gene's germline CDR1 is SGDLS and CDR2 YYNGEE.